The clone carrying this T cell receptor beta chain has a handful of counts. Its antigen is not known. This sample was taken from a study of identical twins. The study's findings and limits: Among monozygotic twins, out-of-frame TCR alpha sharing exceeded what models predicted. Sequences that were beta out-of-frame showed weaker excess twin sharing.

With V trimmed by 5 bases and J by 0 bases, 4 bases remained unmatched. The CDR3 runs 14 residues. Germline assignment: CDR1 SGHRS and CDR2 YFSETQ. MiXCR, run by TCRdb on the 5' RACE reads, gives a single entry per CDR3 protein. The repertoire includes 430,000 or so distinct CDR3 sequences, 24% of them detected once, and 2.5% to 3.5% sits in the top ten. The data were also submitted as part of a second study, on T cells expressing NK-cell markers. That source reports: Each TCR beta repertoire originated in sorted T cells that were CD3+CD56+NKG2C+, CD3+CD56+NKG2C- or CD3+CD56-NKG2C+. The CD3+CD56-NKG2C+ fraction of a handful of donors was likewise dominated by these clonotypes.

The sequence was obtained from a woman younger than 30 in good health. The sequencing input was CD4+ T cells sorted from blood. The chain has TRBV5-1 and TRBJ2-7, with 8 bases lining up with TRBD2. The CDR3 bases are TGCGCCAGCAGTCCCGGGACTAGCTCCTACGAGCAGTACTTC. It encodes CASSPGTSSYEQYF.